Below, 30 T cell receptor beta chains from the same sample are listed, as sequenced in a study of blood T cell repertoires in COVID-19. The data were produced by immunoSEQ multiplex PCR, yet TCRdb's version contains in-frame clones alone and is incomplete. The sample lists roughly 260,000 clones; roughly 86% were seen once. Sequenced input: peripheral blood. All receptors derive from a man in his forties or fifties who had recovered from COVID-19.

The chain is built from TRBV9 and TRBJ2-6; D uncertain. The CDR3 contains 16 residues. V was cut by 0 bases and J by 4 bases, with 11 bases left in between. CDR1 SGDLS and CDR2 YYNGEE come from the germline V gene. CDR3 sequence reads: CASSVGVSEGANVLTF. The CDR3 DNA reads TGTGCCAGCAGCGTAGGCGTCAGCGAAGGGGCCAACGTCCTGACTTTC.

V and J are TRBV7-7 and TRBJ2-3, with D unresolved. Germline CDR1 and CDR2: SSHAT and FNYEAQ (reference sequence). The CDR3 is made up of 14 amino acids. V was clipped by 2 bases and J by 4 bases, with 10 bases between them. The CDR3 nucleotides read TGTGCCAGCAGCTTATCTCTAGTAGCAGATACGCAGTATTTT. Translation gives CASSLSLVADTQYF. Looking up the rest from reference TRBV7-7 and TRBJ2-3 gives the full variable domain: GAGVSQSPRYKVTKRGQDVTLRCDPISSHATLYWYQQALGQGPEFLTYFNYEAQPDKSGLPSDRFSAERPEGSISTLTIQRTEQRDSAMYRCASSLSLVADTQYFGPGTRLTVL.

The sample holds a few counts of this clone. This sequence joins TRBV6-5 and TRBJ1-6; the D gene is possibly TRBD1 (6 bases). Germline CDR1 and CDR2: MNHEY and SVGAGI. The CDR3 spans 15 residues. The V end was cut by 0 bases, the J end by 6 bases, with 9 bases between. The CDR3 sequence: CASSYSRTVNSPLHF. In DNA form, the CDR3 reads TGTGCCAGCAGTTACTCGAGGACAGTTAATTCACCCCTCCACTTT.

The gene calls are TRBV7-6 and TRBJ2-2; D may be TRBD2 (6 bases). V was trimmed by 1 base and J by 5 bases, leaving 11 bases between them. The CDR3 is 15 residues long. Germline lookup yields CDR1 SGHVS and CDR2 FNYEAQ. The CDR3 nucleotides read TGTGCCAGCAGCTTAGGTGGGGGGAGTACCGGGGAGCTGTTTTTT. This sequence encodes CASSLGGGSTGELFF. The variable domain in full, completed from reference TRBV7-6 and TRBJ2-2, reads GAGVSQSPRYKVTKRGQDVALRCDPISGHVSLYWYRQALGQGPEFLTYFNYEAQQDKSGLPNDRFSAERPEGSISTLTIQRTEQRDSAMYRCASSLGGGSTGELFFGEGSRLTVL.

This clone was detected only a few times. The V call is TRBV6-2 or TRBV6-3, the J call TRBJ2-3, with D hard to call. CDR1 MNHEY and CDR2 SVGEGT come from the germline V gene. The CDR3 extends over 14 amino acids. Trimming removed 5 bases from V and 3 bases from J, with 12 bases in between. The CDR3 sequence: CASSKYGGTDTQYF. CDR3 in DNA: TGTGCCAGCAGTAAATATGGCGGTACAGATACGCAGTATTTT.

V is TRBV6-2 or TRBV6-3 and J is TRBJ2-3, with 11 bases identical to TRBD2. The length of the CDR3 is 15 residues. Germline-derived CDR1 and CDR2 are MNHEY and SVGEGT. V was clipped by 5 bases and J by 3 bases; unmatched bases: 4. As DNA, the CDR3 is TGTGCCAGCAGTAAACTAGCGGGAGTAACAGATACGCAGTATTTT. It specifies CASSKLAGVTDTQYF.

The chain employs TRBV2 and TRBJ2-2, with 10 bases fitting TRBD2. The CDR3 totals 15 residues. Germline-derived CDR1 and CDR2 are SNHLY and FYNNEI. The trim removed 3 bases at V and 5 bases at J, leaving 3 bases unmatched. The CDR3 DNA reads as TGTGCCAGCAGTGAGCTAGCGGGAGCGACCGGGGAGCTGTTTTTT. Translation gives CASSELAGATGELFF.

The chain employs TRBV2 and TRBJ2-3, with a tentative D call TRBD1 (5 bases). The V gene's germline CDR1 is SNHLY and CDR2 FYNNEI. The CDR3 loop spans 15 amino acids. V lost 6 bases to trimming and J lost 1 base, with 14 bases between them. The CDR3 nucleotides read TGTGCCAGCAGGGACAAGGGGCTAGGCACAGATACGCAGTATTTT. It is translated as CASRDKGLGTDTQYF.

The genes are TRBV29-1 and TRBJ1-2; 9 bases line up with TRBD1. The CDR3 is 15 amino acids. The J segment lost 5 bases and the V segment lost 3 bases, leaving 10 bases of the junction unmatched. The germline V gene encodes CDR1 SQVTM and CDR2 ANQGSEA. The CDR3 coding sequence is TGCAGCGTTGAGGGAGGGGACAGGGAGGGTTATGGCTACACCTTC. This gives the protein CSVEGGDREGYGYTF.

This chain uses TRBV7-9 with TRBJ2-3; TRBD2 agrees at 7 bases. Germline CDR1 SEHNR, CDR2 FQNEAQ (reference sequence). J was trimmed by 0 bases and V by 1 base; bases with no gene match: 7. CDR3 length equals 17 residues. In DNA form, the CDR3 reads TGTGCCAGCAGCTTAGTAGGGCTAGCGGCTAGCACAGATACGCAGTATTTT. Translated: CASSLVGLAASTDTQYF. The variable domain in full, with the rest retrieved from reference TRBV7-9 and TRBJ2-3, is DTGVSQNPRHKITKRGQNVTFRCDPISEHNRLYWYRQTLGQGPEFLTYFQNEAQLEKSRLLSDRFSAERPKGSFSTLEIQRTEQGDSAMYLCASSLVGLAASTDTQYFGPGTRLTVL.

The CDR3 region is CASSSTGTGNSPLHF. In DNA, the CDR3 is TGTGCCAGCAGCTCAACCGGGACAGGGAATTCACCCCTCCACTTT. The chain couples TRBV7-9 to TRBJ1-6; 9 bases map to TRBD1. V lost 4 bases and J lost 7; bases outside the gene matches: 5. CDR1 and CDR2 from the germline V gene are SEHNR and FQNEAQ (reference sequence). The CDR3 contains 15 residues. The full variable domain, rest sourced from reference TRBV7-9 and TRBJ1-6, is DTGVSQNPRHKITKRGQNVTFRCDPISEHNRLYWYRQTLGQGPEFLTYFQNEAQLEKSRLLSDRFSAERPKGSFSTLEIQRTEQGDSAMYLCASSSTGTGNSPLHFGNGTRLTVT.

This clone was recorded once. The chain carries TRBV10-1 and TRBJ1-1; no clear D gene. The CDR3 has 13 amino acids. The V and J ends lost 3 bases and 7 bases respectively, with 12 bases between them. CDR1 and CDR2 from the germline V gene are WNHNN and SYGVQD (reference sequence). This CDR3 reads CASSDTRYGEAFF. The CDR3 DNA sequence: TGCGCCAGCAGTGACACCCGGTATGGTGAAGCTTTCTTT.

This chain joins TRBV7-3 and TRBJ1-1; maybe TRBD1 (5 bases). V lost 5 bases to trimming and J lost 3 bases, with 10 bases between them. The CDR3 has 13 amino acids. CDR1 SGHTA and CDR2 FQGTGA come from the germline V gene. The chain's CDR3 is CASSPGGDTEAFF. As DNA, the CDR3 is TGTGCCAGCAGCCCTGGGGGGGACACTGAAGCTTTCTTT.

The chain joins TRBV14 to TRBJ2-1; 11 bases match TRBD2. Trimming cost V 0 bases and J 13 bases; bases outside gene matches: 8. CDR1 SGHDN and CDR2 FVKESK come from the germline V gene. CDR3 length equals 15 residues. Here the CDR3 reads CASSQENLAGGPQFF. CDR3 in DNA: TGTGCCAGCAGCCAAGAGAATCTAGCGGGGGGACCACAGTTCTTC.

The chain combines TRBV7-9 with TRBJ2-3; 7 bases are a match to TRBD1. Germline V gene sequence: CDR1 SEHNR, CDR2 FQNEAQ (reference sequence). The CDR3 length is 16 residues. The V and J ends lost 5 bases and 2 bases, in that order; junction bases with no gene match: 10. CDR3 residues: CASSPRQGSSTDTQYF. In DNA, the CDR3 is TGTGCCAGCAGCCCGCGACAGGGCTCTTCCACAGATACGCAGTATTTT.

The sample holds one count of this clone. The chain links TRBV7-2 to TRBJ2-7; 8 bases fit TRBD2. The V segment lost 5 bases and the J segment 7 bases; nucleotides outside the gene matches: 13. The germline V gene has CDR1 SGHTA and CDR2 FQGNSA. The CDR3 consists of 15 residues. The DNA of the CDR3 is TGTGCCAGCAGCCTGTCTACTTTTCGGGGGGGTGAGCAGTACTTC. Encoded protein: CASSLSTFRGGEQYF.

The chain couples TRBV7-2 to TRBJ1-2; no definite D call. V was pared by 5 bases and J by 2 bases, with 12 bases between. CDR1 and CDR2 (germline): SGHTA, FQGNSA. This CDR3 comprises 14 residues. CDR3: CASSQRIPNYGYTF. The CDR3 nucleotides read TGTGCCAGCAGCCAGAGGATTCCGAACTATGGCTACACCTTC. Drawing the rest from reference TRBV7-2 and TRBJ1-2, the complete variable domain is GAGVSQSPSNKVTEKGKDVELRCDPISGHTALYWYRQSLGQGLEFLIYFQGNSAPDKSGLPSDRFSAERTGGSVSTLTIQRTQQEDSAVYLCASSQRIPNYGYTFGSGTRLTVV.

This rearrangement joins TRBV19 to TRBJ2-5, with 7 positions matching TRBD1. The V gene end was trimmed by 5 bases and the J gene end by 2 bases; junction bases not matched to a gene: 8. Germline CDR1 is LNHDA and CDR2 is SQIVND (reference sequence). CDR3 length equals 15 residues. CDR3 coding DNA: TGTGCCAGTAGTCCGGCCCCACAGGGGCAAGAGACCCAGTACTTC. This translates into CASSPAPQGQETQYF.

The rearrangement joins TRBV19 to TRBJ2-7, with a possible D match to TRBD1 (6 bases). The ends were cut back, 4 bases at V and 0 bases at J, with 7 bases in the middle. CDR3 size: 13 residues. Per germline, CDR1 LNHDA and CDR2 SQIVND (reference sequence). CDR3 sequence: CASSRDNSYEQYF. The CDR3 DNA follows: TGTGCCAGTAGTAGGGACAACTCCTACGAGCAGTACTTC.

The chain joins TRBV7-9 to TRBJ2-3, with 13 bases matching TRBD2. V lost 4 bases, J lost 4 bases, and 11 bases stayed unmatched. The CDR3 totals 18 residues. Per the germline V gene, CDR1 is SEHNR and CDR2 is FQNEAQ (reference sequence). CDR3 nucleotides: TGTGCCAGCAGCTCCGTTACCACTAGCGGGAGGGCGGCAGATACGCAGTATTTT. It codes for CASSSVTTSGRAADTQYF.

This chain connects TRBV10-3 to TRBJ2-1, with 14 bases identical to TRBD2. Trimming at V came to 6 bases and at J to 7 bases, leaving 2 bases not matched to a gene. Germline V lookup: CDR1 ENHRY, CDR2 SYGVKD. This CDR3 region has 14 residues. The CDR3 bases are TGTGCCATCAGGACTAGCGGGGGGGTTAATGAGCAGTTCTTC. Translated: CAIRTSGGVNEQFF.

V and J are TRBV29-1 and TRBJ1-2, with 7 bases aligning to TRBD1. Trimming cost V 7 bases and J 8 bases; bases outside gene matches: 13. This CDR3 contains 13 residues. Germline V gives CDR1 SQVTM, CDR2 ANQGSEA. CDR3 amino acids: CSAHSDRSKGYTF. CDR3 DNA sequence: TGCAGCGCGCACTCGGACAGGTCAAAGGGCTACACCTTC.

The V call is TRBV6-1, the J call TRBJ2-7, with D possibly matching TRBD2 (5 bases). CDR3 size: 14 residues. Trimming left V 2 bases short and J 0 bases short, with 8 bases between. Per germline, CDR1 MNHNS and CDR2 SASEGT. CDR3 in amino acids: CASSERLSSYEQYF. The CDR3 DNA is TGTGCCAGCAGTGAACGACTAAGCTCCTACGAGCAGTACTTC.

This chain joins TRBV19 and TRBJ1-3, with D unclear. This CDR3 spans 17 amino acids. Germline V gene lookup returns CDR1 LNHDA and CDR2 SQIVND (reference sequence). Trimming took off 7 bases at V and 0 bases at J, with 19 bases between the two ends. Here the CDR3 reads CASMFLNNLHSGNTIYF. The CDR3 DNA reads as TGTGCCAGTATGTTTTTGAACAACCTCCACTCTGGAAACACCATATATTTT.

The gene calls are TRBV12-5 and TRBJ1-3; D is perhaps TRBD1 (5 bases). Trimming removed 6 bases at V and 8 bases at J, with 23 bases between. The germline CDR1 and CDR2 sequences are LGHNT and FRNRAP. The CDR3 loop spans 16 amino acids. The CDR3 coding sequence is TGTGCTAGTGGGGCGGGGCCGACGGTGCCCGTGGACACCATATATTTT. This gives the protein CASGAGPTVPVDTIYF.

This chain joins TRBV23-1 and TRBJ1-1; D not resolved. TRBV23-1 is sorted into the ORF group, with uncertain function. This CDR3 has 14 amino acids. The germline V and J ends were trimmed by 3 bases and 1 base, with 9 bases remaining between them. CDR3 residues: CASSHVDSNTEAFF. The DNA for the CDR3 is TGCGCCAGCAGTCACGTGGACTCGAACACTGAAGCTTTCTTT.

The DNA of the CDR3 is TGTGCCAGCAGTCTCGGAGGTGGTGAGCAGTTCTTC. Its translation is CASSLGGGEQFF. The V and J genes are TRBV27 and TRBJ2-1, with D maybe TRBD2 (5 bases). Germline V gene data show CDR1 as MNHEY and CDR2 as SMNVEV (reference sequence). The V end lost 5 bases, the J end lost 9 bases, and 11 bases lay between the germline ends. The CDR3 extends over 12 amino acids.

Here the CDR3 DNA reads TGTGCCAGCAGCTTCCGGACAGGGAAAGAATCAGATACGCAGTATTTT. It yields the protein CASSFRTGKESDTQYF. V gene TRBV5-4 combines with J gene TRBJ2-3; the match to TRBD1 covers 8 bases. The CDR3 sequence is 16 residues long. V shed 2 bases and J 4 bases; nucleotides not matched to a gene: 9. The germline V gene has CDR1 SGHNT and CDR2 YYREEE (reference sequence).

V and J are TRBV27 and TRBJ1-2, with 9 bases matching TRBD1. The CDR3 totals 13 residues. Germline CDR1 MNHEY, CDR2 SMNVEV (reference sequence). With 6 bases clipped from V and 8 bases from J, the junction kept 7 bases outside the gene matches. The CDR3 region is CASRLQGAGGYTF. Here the CDR3 DNA reads TGTGCCAGCAGGTTACAGGGGGCCGGAGGCTACACCTTC.

The rearrangement links TRBV18 to TRBJ2-1; weak D call: TRBD1 (6 bases). This CDR3 comprises 13 residues. Germline V gives CDR1 KGHSH, CDR2 LQKENI. With 3 bases removed from V and 4 bases from J, the gap between germline ends came to 7 bases. The chain's CDR3 is CASSPQGYNEQFF. Here the CDR3 DNA reads TGTGCCAGCTCACCCCAGGGGTACAATGAGCAGTTCTTC.